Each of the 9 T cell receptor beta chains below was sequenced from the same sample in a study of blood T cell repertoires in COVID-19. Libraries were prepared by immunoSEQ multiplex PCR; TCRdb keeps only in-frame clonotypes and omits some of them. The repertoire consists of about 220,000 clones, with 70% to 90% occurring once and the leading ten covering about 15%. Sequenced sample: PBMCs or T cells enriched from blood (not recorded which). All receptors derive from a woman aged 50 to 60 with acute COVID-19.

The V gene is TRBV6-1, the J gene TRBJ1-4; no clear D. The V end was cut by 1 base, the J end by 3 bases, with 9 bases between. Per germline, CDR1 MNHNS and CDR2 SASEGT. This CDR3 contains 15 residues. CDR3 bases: TGTGCCAGCAGTGAAGGGTACAGTCCTAATGAAAAACTGTTTTTT. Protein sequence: CASSEGYSPNEKLFF.

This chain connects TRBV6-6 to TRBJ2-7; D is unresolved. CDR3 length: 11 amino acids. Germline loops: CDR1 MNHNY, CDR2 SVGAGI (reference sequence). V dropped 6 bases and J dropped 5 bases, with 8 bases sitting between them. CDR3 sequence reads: CASSPRDEQYF. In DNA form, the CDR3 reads TGTGCCAGCAGCCCCCGGGACGAGCAGTACTTC.

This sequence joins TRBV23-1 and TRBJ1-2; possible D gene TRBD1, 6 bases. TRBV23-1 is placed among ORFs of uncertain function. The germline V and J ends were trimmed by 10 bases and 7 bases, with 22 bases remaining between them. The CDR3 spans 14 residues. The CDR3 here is CATPGWGRGGGYTF. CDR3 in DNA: TGCGCCACCCCCGGGTGGGGGAGAGGGGGTGGCTACACCTTC.

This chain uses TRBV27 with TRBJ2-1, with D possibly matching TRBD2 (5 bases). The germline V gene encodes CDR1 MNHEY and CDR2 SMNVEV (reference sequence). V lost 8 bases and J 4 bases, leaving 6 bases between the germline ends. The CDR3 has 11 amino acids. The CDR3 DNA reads TGTGCCAGCGGACTTTACAATGAGCAGTTCTTC. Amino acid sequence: CASGLYNEQFF.

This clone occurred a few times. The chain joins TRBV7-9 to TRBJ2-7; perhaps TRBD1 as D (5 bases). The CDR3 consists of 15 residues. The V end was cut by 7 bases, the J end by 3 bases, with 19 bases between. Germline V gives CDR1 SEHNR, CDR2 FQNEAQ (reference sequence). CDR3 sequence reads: CASIPVTQGYYEQYF. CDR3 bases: TGTGCCAGCATCCCAGTGACGCAGGGCTACTACGAGCAGTACTTC. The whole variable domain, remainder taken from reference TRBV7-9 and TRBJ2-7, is DTGVSQNPRHKITKRGQNVTFRCDPISEHNRLYWYRQTLGQGPEFLTYFQNEAQLEKSRLLSDRFSAERPKGSFSTLEIQRTEQGDSAMYLCASIPVTQGYYEQYFGPGTRLTVT.

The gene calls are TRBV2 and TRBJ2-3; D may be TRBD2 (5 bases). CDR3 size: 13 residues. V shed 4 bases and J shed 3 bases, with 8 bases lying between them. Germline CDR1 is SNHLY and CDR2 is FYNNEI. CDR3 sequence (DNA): TGTGCCAGCAGTGGGTGGAGGACAGATACGCAGTATTTT. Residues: CASSGWRTDTQYF.

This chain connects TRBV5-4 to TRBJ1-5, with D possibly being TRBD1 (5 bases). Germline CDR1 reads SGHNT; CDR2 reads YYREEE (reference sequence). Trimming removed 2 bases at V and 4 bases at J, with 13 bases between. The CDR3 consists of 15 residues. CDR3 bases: TGTGCCAGCAGCTTCGGGGGATCGATTAATCAGCCCCAGCATTTT. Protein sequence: CASSFGGSINQPQHF.

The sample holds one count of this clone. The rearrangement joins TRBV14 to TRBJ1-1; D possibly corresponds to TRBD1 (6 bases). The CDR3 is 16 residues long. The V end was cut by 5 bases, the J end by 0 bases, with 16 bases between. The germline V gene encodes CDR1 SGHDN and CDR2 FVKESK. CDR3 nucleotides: TGTGCCAGCAGCATCAGGGGAATGGCCATGAACACTGAAGCTTTCTTT. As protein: CASSIRGMAMNTEAFF.

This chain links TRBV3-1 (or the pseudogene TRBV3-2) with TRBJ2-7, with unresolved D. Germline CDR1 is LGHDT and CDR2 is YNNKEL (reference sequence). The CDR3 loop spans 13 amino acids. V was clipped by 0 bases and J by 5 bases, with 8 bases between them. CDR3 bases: TGTGCCAGCAGCCAAGATAATGGCCACGAGCAGTACTTC. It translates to CASSQDNGHEQYF.